This paragraph reports one T cell receptor (beta chain). Which antigen it targets is not known. Base qualities are not recorded, but no much larger clone differs from it by a single base. To sequence the TCRbeta CDR3 region, genomic DNA was isolated from the sorted cells. The immunoSEQ Assay was used for sequencing of TCRbeta CDR3 regions. TCRdb holds this immuneACCESS table with in-frame rearrangements only. Some clones are missing; in checked studies, unresolved V genes explain under half, and the rest has no known cause. The table for this sample lists 70,000 to 95,000 clones; 88% of them were counted only once. The ten most abundant clones make up 0.75% to 0.95% of the sample. The junction carries 8 bases between V and J, which are trimmed by 4 bases and 1 base respectively. Its CDR3 holds 13 amino acids, cysteine through phenylalanine. Kept here is only the CDR3 DNA, which spans 39 bases and is read in frame from base 1. CDR1 and CDR2, per the germline V gene (reference sequence), are MNHNY and SVGAGI.

The sample is drawn from a study of OX40 agonist ivuxolimab in advanced cancers. Regarding the complete study: Ivuxolimab was a fully human IgG2 agonistic monoclonal antibody targeting the costimulatory receptor OX40 (CD134). Intravenous ivuxolimab was administered to patients every 2 weeks at six dose levels: 0.01, 0.1, 0.3, 1.5, 3 and 10 mg/kg. Among the approximately 54 dose-escalation patients, some 20 had hepatocellular carcinoma, some 15 melanoma, 9 renal cell carcinoma and 9 head and neck cancer. The dose-escalation cohort was 82.7% male with a mean age of around 64 years, ranging from roughly 23 to 85. Patients were allowed to have had prior anti-PD-1, anti-PD-L1 or anti-CTLA-4 therapy, and less than 45% of the dose-escalation patients had previously received checkpoint inhibitors. Partial responses were achieved by three dose-escalation patients, of whom one had hepatocellular carcinoma and two had cutaneous melanoma. Peripheral TCRbeta sequencing was intended to test whether TCR sequence diversity was altered and clonal T-cell expansion was caused by ivuxolimab. The paper covers the monotherapy dose-escalation part of the phase I ivuxolimab trial, which included N ≈ 50 patients.

Patients with a history of autoimmune disease or receiving systemic immunosuppression were excluded from the trial. Peripheral blood for TCR sequencing was collected from all dose cohorts at baseline, on cycle 4 day 1, and on cycle 7 day 1. Samples came from an open-label, multicenter, first-in-human phase I dose-escalation trial of ivuxolimab. The trial enrolled adults with locally advanced or metastatic head and neck squamous cell, hepatocellular, melanoma or renal cell carcinoma. Before TCR sequencing, CD4+ T cells and CD8+ T cells were sorted from peripheral blood as separate populations. Results and caveats for the whole study, not just this receptor: At doses of 0.1 to 3.0 mg/kg, clonal expansion of both CD4+ and CD8+ blood T cells was observed from baseline to week 6. Low levels of normalized T-cell clonal expansion were also seen in some nonresponding patients. On average, CD8+ T cells showed more expanded clones than CD4+ T cells after ivuxolimab. The antigen specificity of the clonally expanded peripheral T cells was not determined. In partial responders in the 0.1-3.0 mg/kg groups, normalized peripheral clonal expansion was found to be among the lowest, especially among CD8+ T cells.

The V and J segments used are TRBV6-6 and TRBJ2-7, with the D gene too uncertain to name. The source was CD4+ or CD8+ T cells sorted from blood, collected in a trial of the OX40 agonist ivuxolimab. The clonotype comes from an adult with an advanced solid tumor such as melanoma, head and neck, liver or kidney cancer. The DNA reads TGTGCCAGCAGTTCGGATCCTTCCTACGAGCAGTACTTC. This is translated as CASSSDPSYEQYF.